This T cell receptor beta chain was recorded in a study of T-cell memory formation after mild COVID-19 (dated by TCRdb to about 2021). A note on the overall study: TCR sequence clusters from the two donors were found to be largely donor specific. The cohort comprised two young, previously healthy adult volunteers, one female and one male. Longitudinal TCRalpha and TCRbeta repertoire sequencing tracked T-cell clones expanding and contracting after mild COVID-19 in a couple of donors. The paper as a whole reports these results and caveats: Contracting CD4+ clones were found mainly in CM and EM memory subsets, while CD8+ clones were enriched in EMRA. From day 15 to 85, contracting clones showed balanced CD4/CD8 phenotypes, whereas a second wave of clones that expanded from day 15 to 37 leaned towards CD4+. Only two mild cases were covered by the study, and larger cohorts that include severe cases with pre-infection samples were considered necessary. The second-wave clones that peaked on day 37 were not confirmed to be SARS-CoV-2 specific. The detection of some responding clones in pre-infection memory suggests that pre-existing cross-reactive memory T cells joined the SARS-CoV-2 response.

As for this clonotype: The clone's antigen remains unknown. No much larger clonotype is one base removed from it; base qualities were not supplied.

The data were produced on an Illumina NovaSeq 6000. cDNA libraries for TCRalpha and TCRbeta were prepared by 5'RACE using constant-segment primers, with sample barcodes and unique molecular identifiers added. Trizol reagent was used to extract RNA from every sample. The libraries were amplified in two PCR steps, and the second step added a second sample barcode and Illumina TruSeq adapters. Libraries were sequenced on an Illumina NovaSeq with 2 x 150 bp paired-end reads. The study's processing was this. With migec v1.2.7, reads were demultiplexed and then collapsed into UMI-guided consensus sequences. With mixcr v2.1.11, UMI consensuses were aligned to TRA and TRB V and J templates and assembled into clonotypes. Clonotypes were classified as expanded or contracted when called significant by both edgeR and NoisET, with noise models trained on biological replicates. For edgeR calls, the thresholds were a false discovery rate-adjusted p below 0.01 and a log2 fold-change of 1. As an exploratory analysis of dynamics, PCA with hierarchical clustering was applied to max-normalized trajectories of the 1000 most abundant clonotypes. Each responding clone was given a CD4 or CD8 phenotype based on the CD4+ and CD8+ repertoires, which had been sequenced separately. Using fastp at Q25 and MiXCR, TCRdb reprocessed the public reads and kept productive beta chains. Each CDR3 protein gets just one entry, which takes the most common genes and DNA from the rows behind it. These V and J calls originate from TCRdb's pipeline instead of the authors' own analysis. This sample lists approximately 50,000 distinct CDR3 sequences; around 10% were detected once. The ten most abundant clones make up about 10% of the sample.

V gives up 4 bases and J gives up 6 bases, and the segment between their germline ends measures 14 bases. From its cysteine to its phenylalanine, the CDR3 spans 13 amino acids. Only the CDR3 DNA stays, 39 bases, in frame from base 1. CDR1 and CDR2 (GTSNPN, SVGIG) derive from the germline V gene (reference sequence). Ficoll-Paque density gradient centrifugation was the method used to isolate PBMCs. Sequenced: PBMCs or a T cell subset sorted from them (not recorded which). The receptor was isolated from an adult woman who had mild COVID-19 (a few samples of this study predate the infection). The sample titles of this study are shuffled in the database, so cell type and time point are left out; the donor was told from shared clones. The V gene is TRBV30 and the J gene is TRBJ2-3; too little of a D gene remains to name it. The sequenced DNA is TGTGCCTGGAACGGTAGGCTAAGGGATACGCAGTATTTT. Translation gives CAWNGRLRDTQYF.